The clone carrying this T cell receptor beta chain was picked up a small number of times. What it binds is unknown. The data derive from a study of CD8+CD57+ T cells in acquired aplastic anemia. Overall study context: The average for DNA from sorted CD4+ and CD8+ cells was 3.2 ug.

TCR beta VDJ and CDR3 profiles were obtained from a genomic DNA template. From the reads, TCRdb called clonotypes with MiXCR, one entry per CDR3 protein. The table shows hundreds of thousands of distinct CDR3 sequences, with around 33% occurring only once. The CDR3 totals 11 residues. Germline V CDR1 and CDR2: KGHDR, SFDVKD. The V gene lost 7 bases and the J gene lost 3 bases, with 6 bases spanning the gap. Previously, flow cytometry had revealed CD8+CD57+ cell expansion in the patients chosen for sequencing. In all patients, the disease was severe acquired aplastic anemia. The study, taken as a whole, reports: Found in both controls and patients were approximately 29 CD8+ CDR3 sequences.

Material for sequencing was sorted CD4+, CD8+, or CD8+CD57+ T cells (not recorded which) from PBMCs. This chain connects TRBV24-1 to TRBJ2-7; no clear D. The sequence came from a human donor with aplastic anemia. The CDR3, as DNA: TGTGCCACCAGGTCGGGCTACGAGCAGTACTTC. As protein: CATRSGYEQYF.